Shown below are 29 T cell receptor beta chains from a single sample sequenced in a study of Ad26.COV2.S vaccination and SARS-CoV-2 variants. Assay used: immunoSEQ multiplex PCR; TCRdb lists only in-frame clones, some missing. The sample shows about 260,000 clones, around 85% of them seen only once. Specified treatment: around 19 received Ad26.COV2.S at low or high dose, single or two shots; roughly five received placebo; per-sample allocation not given. The samples were gathered on day 63 after the first injection of vaccine or placebo. The sequenced sample was peripheral blood, obtained in a trial of Ad26.COV2.S vaccine versus placebo. The receptors were gathered from a person between 18 and 59 years old who received the Ad26.COV2.S COVID-19 vaccine or a placebo.

The rearrangement links TRBV18 to TRBJ2-3; no definite D call. V was shortened by 3 bases and J by 4 bases, with 11 bases between the two germline ends. Germline V lookup: CDR1 KGHSH, CDR2 LQKENI. The CDR3 length is 14 residues. DNA for the CDR3: TGTGCCAGCTCACCCTCCTCTGGGCCAGATACGCAGTATTTT. As protein: CASSPSSGPDTQYF.

The chain uses TRBV5-1 and TRBJ1-2; maybe TRBD1 (5 bases). The ends were cut back, 6 bases at V and 1 base at J, with 16 bases in the middle. Germline values: CDR1 SGHRS, CDR2 YFSETQ. CDR3 length: 15 residues. The CDR3 nucleotides read TGCGCCAGCACCGAATCTCCGGGACTTAACTATGGCTACACCTTC. Residues: CASTESPGLNYGYTF.

The chain combines TRBV4-1 with TRBJ1-1; D remains unclear. The V and J ends lost 1 base and 2 bases respectively, with 11 bases between them. Germline V gene sequence: CDR1 MGHRA, CDR2 YSYEKL. The CDR3 runs 15 residues. This chain's CDR3 is CASSQGRADNTEAFF. CDR3 DNA sequence: TGCGCCAGCAGCCAAGGACGGGCGGACAACACTGAAGCTTTCTTT.

The chain recombines TRBV5-6 with TRBJ1-1; D remains unclear. This CDR3 region has 12 residues. Germline-derived CDR1 and CDR2 are SGHDT and YYEEEE. V dropped 1 base and J dropped 3 bases, with 4 bases sitting between them. CDR3 DNA: TGTGCCAGCAGCTTGACAGACACTGAAGCTTTCTTT. Its protein product is CASSLTDTEAFF.

The chain links TRBV6-2 or TRBV6-3 to TRBJ1-2, with a possible D match to TRBD1 (5 bases). V shed 5 bases and J shed 2 bases, with 15 bases lying between them. The CDR3 covers 15 residues. From germline, CDR1 is MNHEY and CDR2 SVGEGT. Written as DNA, the CDR3 is TGTGCCAGCAGTCCCCTGAGTTGGGGGAACTATGGCTACACCTTC. Encoded protein: CASSPLSWGNYGYTF.

This clone showed up just once. The chain has TRBV9 and TRBJ2-2; D call uncertain. This CDR3 spans 15 amino acids. V was trimmed by 2 bases and J by 0 bases, leaving 8 bases between them. Germline CDR1 and CDR2: SGDLS and YYNGEE. CDR3 DNA: TGTGCCAGCAGCGTGCAGAGCGCGAACACCGGGGAGCTGTTTTTT. Translating gives CASSVQSANTGELFF. Combining the CDR3 with reference TRBV9 and TRBJ2-2 gives the whole variable domain DSGVTQTPKHLITATGQRVTLRCSPRSGDLSVYWYQQSLDQGLQFLIQYYNGEERAKGNILERFSAQQFPDLHSELNLSSLELGDSALYFCASSVQSANTGELFFGEGSRLTVL.

This chain connects TRBV5-1 to TRBJ2-2; 9 bases line up with TRBD1. CDR3 length: 14 amino acids. Germline CDR1 SGHRS, CDR2 YFSETQ. V was clipped by 4 bases and J by 5 bases; unmatched bases: 3. CDR3 sequence reads: CASSVQGATGELFF. In nucleotides, the CDR3 is TGCGCCAGCAGCGTACAGGGGGCGACCGGGGAGCTGTTTTTT.

The chain carries TRBV18 and TRBJ1-3; D gene uncertain. CDR1 is KGHSH, CDR2 LQKENI, per germline. The CDR3 extends over 15 amino acids. The V gene lost 3 bases and the J gene lost 1 base, with 10 bases spanning the gap. CDR3 bases: TGTGCCAGCTCACCCCCTGTGGGATCTGGAAACACCATATATTTT. Residues: CASSPPVGSGNTIYF.

A single count supports this clone. The chain joins TRBV27 to TRBJ1-5, with a possible D match to TRBD1 (5 bases). The germline V gene has CDR1 MNHEY and CDR2 SMNVEV (reference sequence). This CDR3 is built from 14 residues. Trimming stripped 4 bases from V and 2 bases from J, with 9 bases between. The CDR3 region has the DNA TGTGCCAGCAGTTCATTCAGGGGCAATCAGCCCCAGCATTTT. Its protein is CASSSFRGNQPQHF.

The chain links TRBV7-9 to TRBJ2-7; the D gene is possibly TRBD1 (6 bases). CDR1 is SEHNR and CDR2 is FQNEAQ in the germline V gene (reference sequence). V shed 5 bases and J shed 5 bases, with 22 bases lying between them. This CDR3 is 16 amino acids long. The CDR3 region has the DNA TGTGCCAGCAGCGGTAGGGGACACCCCCAGAACGACGAGCAGTACTTC. It codes for CASSGRGHPQNDEQYF.

The V and J genes are TRBV12-3 or TRBV12-4 and TRBJ2-2, with D perhaps TRBD1 (5 bases). This CDR3 comprises 13 residues. The V end lost 0 bases, the J end lost 7 bases, and 6 bases lay between the germline ends. The CDR3 sequence is CASSLAQGGELFF. The CDR3 DNA sequence: TGTGCCAGCAGTTTAGCGCAGGGCGGGGAGCTGTTTTTT.

This chain links TRBV21-1 with TRBJ2-1; the D call in the table, TRBD1, was not verified against the DNA. TRBV21-1 is labeled a pseudogene. This CDR3 has 16 amino acids. CDR3 amino acids: CASSKHRDAGYNEQFF. CDR3 DNA sequence: TGTGCCAGCAGCAAACACAGGGACGCCGGGTACAATGAGCAGTTCTTC.

The chain is built from TRBV11-3 and TRBJ1-5; TRBD1 matches at 10 bases. Germline V CDR1 and CDR2: SGHNT, YENEEA. V gave up 4 bases and J gave up 7 bases; unmatched junction bases: 7. CDR3 length: 15 amino acids. CDR3 in DNA: TGTGCCAGCAGCTCCCGGGACAGGGGCGGCCAGCCCCAGCATTTT. Residues: CASSSRDRGGQPQHF.

The rearrangement uses TRBV7-8 and TRBJ2-7; 11 bases agree with TRBD1. Germline CDR1 and CDR2: SGHVS and FQNEAQ. Unmatched junction bases numbered 7, after V lost 5 bases and J lost 4 bases. The CDR3 length is 15 residues. The DNA of the CDR3 is TGTGCCAGCAGCACGGGACAGGGGGTTCAGTACGAGCAGTACTTC. Translation: CASSTGQGVQYEQYF.

V is TRBV20-1 and J is TRBJ1-2; D is unresolved. V gave up 6 bases and J gave up 3 bases, with 5 bases separating them. Germline-derived CDR1 and CDR2 are DFQATT and SNEGSKA (reference sequence). CDR3 size: 10 residues. The CDR3 region has the DNA TGCAGTGCCCGACACTATGGCTACACCTTC. Protein sequence: CSARHYGYTF.

The J gene is TRBJ2-1, the V gene TRBV15; D tentatively reads TRBD1 or TRBD2 (6 bases each). The CDR3 consists of 15 residues. Trimming removed 4 bases from V and 1 base from J, with 11 bases in between. CDR1 and CDR2 from the germline V gene are LNHNV and YYDKDF (reference sequence). The CDR3 nucleotides read TGTGCCACCAGCACTAAAGGGGGGTCCTACAATGAGCAGTTCTTC. This gives the protein CATSTKGGSYNEQFF.

The gene calls are TRBV5-1 and TRBJ2-5; tentative D call: TRBD2 (6 bases). V gave up 7 bases and J gave up 5 bases, with 18 bases separating them. Germline V gene sequence: CDR1 SGHRS, CDR2 YFSETQ. The CDR3 covers 14 residues. The CDR3 reads CASHTGEVMETQYF. The CDR3 coding sequence is TGCGCCAGCCATACGGGGGAGGTTATGGAGACCCAGTACTTC.

This chain connects TRBV12-3 or TRBV12-4 to TRBJ2-7; unclear D gene. The CDR3 spans 11 residues. The ends were cut back, 4 bases at V and 5 bases at J, with 6 bases in the middle. Written as DNA, the CDR3 is TGTGCCAGCAGTTATAGCAACGAGCAGTACTTC. Its translation: CASSYSNEQYF.

This clone was observed at least ten times. This sequence joins TRBV10-3 and TRBJ1-1; 8 bases fit TRBD1. Germline lookup yields CDR1 ENHRY and CDR2 SYGVKD. This CDR3 has 14 amino acids. Germline trimming cut 0 bases from V and 11 bases from J; bases unmatched to any gene: 8. The CDR3 nucleotides read TGTGCCATCAGTGAGTCGACCAGGGGGCTCGGGGCTTTCTTT. Amino acids: CAISESTRGLGAFF.

The genes are TRBV10-3 and TRBJ1-4, with D possibly being TRBD1 (6 bases). There are 13 residues in the CDR3. Per germline, CDR1 ENHRY and CDR2 SYGVKD. The CDR3: CASKGEVNEKLFF. DNA of the CDR3: TGTGCATCTAAGGGGGAAGTCAATGAAAAACTGTTTTTT.

The chain combines TRBV15 with TRBJ1-2, with a tentative D call TRBD1 (6 bases). This CDR3 is 15 amino acids long. V lost 3 bases and J 6 bases, leaving 17 bases between the germline ends. CDR1 is LNHNV and CDR2 is YYDKDF in the germline V gene (reference sequence). Here the CDR3 DNA reads TGTGCCACCAGCAGGGGCTTCGAAACAGGGAATGGCTACACCTTC. The encoded protein is CATSRGFETGNGYTF.

The gene calls are TRBV27 and TRBJ2-3; D not resolved. V gave up 1 base and J gave up 4 bases, with 6 bases separating them. CDR1 is MNHEY, CDR2 SMNVEV, per germline (reference sequence). This CDR3 region has 13 residues. The CDR3 nucleotides read TGTGCCAGCAGTTTATTGTTCGCAGATACGCAGTATTTT. Translation gives CASSLLFADTQYF.

This clone was observed a few times. The chain has TRBV7-3 and TRBJ1-5; D not resolved. Per germline, CDR1 SGHTA and CDR2 FQGTGA. There are 16 residues in the CDR3. The V end was cut by 2 bases, the J end by 7 bases, with 18 bases between. The CDR3, as DNA: TGTGCCAGCAGCTTAGAGCAGATTAAGGCCGAACAGCCCCAGCATTTT. Its translation: CASSLEQIKAEQPQHF.

The V call is TRBV6-4, the J call TRBJ2-1, with 11 bases aligning to TRBD1. Germline CDR1 reads MRHNA; CDR2 reads SNTAGT. J gave up 10 bases and V 5 bases, and 10 bases lay outside the gene matches. The CDR3 runs to 15 residues. DNA of the CDR3: TGTGCCAGCAGTCCTGGACAGGGGGCCTCATGGGAGCAGTTCTTC. Translating gives CASSPGQGASWEQFF.

V usage is TRBV14 and J usage is TRBJ1-6; D ambiguous. Germline V gene data show CDR1 as SGHDN and CDR2 as FVKESK. V lost 0 bases, J lost 4 bases, and 10 bases lay in between. The CDR3 extends over 16 amino acids. CDR3 nucleotides: TGTGCCAGCAGCCAAGAGCATTCGAAATATAATTCACCCCTCCACTTT. Its translation: CASSQEHSKYNSPLHF.

The V gene is TRBV5-1, the J gene TRBJ1-6, with 8 bases matching TRBD1. V was clipped by 5 bases and J by 7 bases; unmatched bases: 8. The germline CDR1 and CDR2 sequences are SGHRS and YFSETQ. This CDR3 has 15 residues. The CDR3 reads CASSPSTGGNSPLHF. The CDR3 bases are TGCGCCAGCAGTCCCAGCACAGGGGGAAATTCACCCCTCCACTTT.

The chain is built from TRBV6-5 and TRBJ1-3, with 9 bases aligning to TRBD1. V trimming: 6 bases; J trimming: 2 bases; junction bases outside the gene matches: 2. Germline V gene lookup returns CDR1 MNHEY and CDR2 SVGAGI. The CDR3 extends over 14 amino acids. The CDR3 nucleotides are TGTGCCAGCAGGACAGGGGGGGCTGGAAACACCATATATTTT. Encoded protein: CASRTGGAGNTIYF.

The V gene is TRBV19, the J gene TRBJ1-3; D is perhaps TRBD1 (6 bases). The CDR3 is 15 residues long. The germline gives CDR1 LNHDA, CDR2 SQIVND (reference sequence). V lost 7 bases and J 2 bases, leaving 15 bases between the germline ends. CDR3 DNA sequence: TGTGCCAGTACCCTTCCGGGACAAGCTGGAAACACCATATATTTT. This translates into CASTLPGQAGNTIYF.

The chain couples TRBV25-1 to TRBJ2-7, with a weak D call TRBD1 (6 bases). The V gene's germline CDR1 is MGHDK and CDR2 SYGVNS. The V gene lost 6 bases and the J gene lost 6 bases, with 15 bases spanning the gap. The CDR3 sequence is 13 residues long. The CDR3 DNA follows: TGTGCCAGCAGCGCGACAGGCCCTGGCGAGCAGTACTTC. Translation: CASSATGPGEQYF.